The 10 T cell receptor beta chains in this list originate from one sample, sequenced in a study of beta chain features in type 1 diabetes. What was sequenced were expressed TCRB transcripts, since all of the isolated RNA had been reverse transcribed. Clones were sequenced by immunoSEQ multiplex PCR, and TCRdb holds only the in-frame ones, with some missing. The repertoire holds under 500,000 clones, with roughly 31% as singletons. Sequencing was performed on naive CD4+ T cells from blood. These receptors were collected from a man between 18 and 35 years old in good health.

This chain links TRBV7-9 with TRBJ2-3; possibly TRBD2 for D (5 bases). Trimming removed 2 bases from V and 0 bases from J, with 9 bases in between. The CDR3 runs to 15 residues. CDR1 and CDR2 (germline): SEHNR, FQNEAQ (reference sequence). CDR3 bases: TGTGCCAGCAGCTTATCGGGGTCTAGCACAGATACGCAGTATTTT. Translating it yields CASSLSGSSTDTQYF.

V and J are TRBV30 and TRBJ2-7, with no clear D. CDR1 and CDR2 (germline): GTSNPN, SVGIG (reference sequence). This CDR3 is built from 12 residues. Trimming took 3 bases from V and 3 from J, leaving 9 bases between them. CDR3 in amino acids: CAWSSEFYEQYF. Here the CDR3 DNA reads TGTGCCTGGAGCTCCGAATTCTACGAGCAGTACTTC.

This clone has only a few counts. This sequence joins TRBV12-5 and TRBJ2-7, with 10 bases fitting TRBD2. V shed 2 bases and J 3 bases; nucleotides not matched to a gene: 7. The CDR3 is 16 residues long. Germline CDR1 reads LGHNT; CDR2 reads FRNRAP. The CDR3 loop is CASGLPSGTSDYEQYF. DNA for the CDR3: TGTGCTAGTGGTTTGCCCTCCGGGACTAGCGACTACGAGCAGTACTTC.

This clone was seen a few times. The rearrangement uses TRBV14 and TRBJ2-1; no firm D call. V was shortened by 5 bases and J by 4 bases, with 15 bases between the two germline ends. The CDR3 sequence is 15 residues long. Germline assignment: CDR1 SGHDN and CDR2 FVKESK. DNA for the CDR3: TGTGCCAGCAGCATACGTTCAATGCCATACAATGAGCAGTTCTTC. Protein sequence: CASSIRSMPYNEQFF. The complete variable domain, with remaining parts taken from reference TRBV14 and TRBJ2-1, reads EAGVTQFPSHSVIEKGQTVTLRCDPISGHDNLYWYRRVMGKEIKFLLHFVKESKQDESGMPNNRFLAERTGGTYSTLKVQPAELEDSGVYFCASSIRSMPYNEQFFGPGTRLTVL.

This chain connects TRBV15 to TRBJ2-7; D ambiguous. V lost 5 bases and J lost 9, with 14 bases in between. The CDR3 length is 12 residues. The germline CDR1 and CDR2 sequences are LNHNV and YYDKDF (reference sequence). The CDR3 DNA sequence: TGTGCCACCAGCGAGGTGGGATTAAGGCAGTACTTC. It is translated as CATSEVGLRQYF.

The table lists this clone with a few counts. The V and J genes are TRBV7-2 and TRBJ2-5, with no clear D. The CDR3 runs to 12 residues. V shed 3 bases and J shed 2 bases, with 4 bases lying between them. Germline V CDR1 and CDR2: SGHTA, FQGNSA. In nucleotides, the CDR3 is TGTGCCAGCAGCTTCCAGCAAGAGACCCAGTACTTC. Encoded protein: CASSFQQETQYF.

This clone has just one count. V gene TRBV18 combines with J gene TRBJ1-2, with D possibly being TRBD1 (6 bases). CDR3 length equals 13 residues. Trimming removed 3 bases from V and 4 bases from J, with 9 bases in between. CDR1 and CDR2 from the germline V gene are KGHSH and LQKENI. In DNA, the CDR3 is TGTGCCAGCTCACCTGACAGGACCTATGGCTACACCTTC. It is translated as CASSPDRTYGYTF.

This clone has more than one count but fewer than ten. The rearrangement links TRBV7-9 to TRBJ2-7, with no clear D. The ends were cut back, 5 bases at V and 3 bases at J, with 14 bases in the middle. Germline lookup yields CDR1 SEHNR and CDR2 FQNEAQ (reference sequence). There are 14 residues in the CDR3. In nucleotides, the CDR3 is TGTGCCAGCAGCGCTGCCCCTTTGGGCTACGAGCAGTACTTC. Translation: CASSAAPLGYEQYF. The full variable domain, with the rest looked up from reference TRBV7-9 and TRBJ2-7, is DTGVSQNPRHKITKRGQNVTFRCDPISEHNRLYWYRQTLGQGPEFLTYFQNEAQLEKSRLLSDRFSAERPKGSFSTLEIQRTEQGDSAMYLCASSAAPLGYEQYFGPGTRLTVT.

This chain uses TRBV11-2 with TRBJ2-3; D ambiguous. Germline V gene data show CDR1 as SGHAT and CDR2 as FQNNGV. The length of the CDR3 is 11 residues. V lost 2 bases and J 6 bases, leaving 3 bases between the germline ends. CDR3 in amino acids: CASSLRDTQYF. The CDR3 nucleotides are TGTGCCAGCAGCTTACGGGATACGCAGTATTTT.

As concerns this clone: This may be a read error, as it is one base from a much larger clone. Other DNA sequences from this sample encode an identical CDR3 as well. This chain links TRBV7-2 with TRBJ2-7, with unresolved D. The V end lost 5 bases, the J end lost 2 bases, and 4 bases lay between the germline ends. There are 11 residues in the CDR3. The germline V gene has CDR1 SGHTA and CDR2 FQGNSA. The CDR3 is CASSPAYEQYF. In DNA, the CDR3 is TGTGCCAGCAGCCCAGCCTACGAGCAGTACTTC.